These 27 T cell receptor beta chains came from one sample sequenced in a study of identical twins. TCRdb ran MiXCR on the 5' RACE reads and lists one entry per CDR3 protein. The table has around 240,000 distinct CDR3 sequences, 10% to 13% seen once. The sample comprised memory T cells sorted from blood. Source of these receptors: a man between 45 and 60 years old in good health.

In its sample, this clonotype was seen a few times. The chain recombines TRBV6-5 with TRBJ1-2; tentative D call: TRBD1 (6 bases). Germline CDR1 and CDR2: MNHEY and SVGAGI. The V end lost 2 bases, the J end lost 3 bases, and 13 bases lay between the germline ends. The CDR3 loop spans 15 amino acids. Here the CDR3 reads CASSYPGGGDYGYTF. For the CDR3, the DNA is TGTGCCAGCAGTTACCCCGGAGGGGGGGACTATGGCTACACCTTC.

There are a few counts of this clonotype. This chain uses TRBV28 with TRBJ1-2; D possibly corresponds to TRBD1 (6 bases). This CDR3 is 14 amino acids long. Trimming took 7 bases from V and 4 from J, leaving 16 bases between them. CDR1 is MDHEN, CDR2 SYDVKM, per germline. CDR3 amino acids: CASTPLDRSYGYTF. As DNA, the CDR3 is TGTGCCAGCACCCCCCTTGACAGGAGCTATGGCTACACCTTC.

The V gene is TRBV18, the J gene TRBJ1-1; 9 positions agree with TRBD1. J lost 6 bases, V lost 2 bases, and 4 bases had no gene match. CDR1 KGHSH and CDR2 LQKENI come from the germline V gene. The CDR3 contains 14 residues. The CDR3 nucleotides are TGTGCCAGCTCACCAACAGGGGGCTCATCTGAAGCTTTCTTT. This gives the protein CASSPTGGSSEAFF.

This clonotype showed up many times. This chain joins TRBV5-1 and TRBJ2-2, with D perhaps matching TRBD1 (6 bases). CDR3 length equals 14 residues. V lost 4 bases to trimming and J lost 1 base, with 8 bases between them. Germline assignment: CDR1 SGHRS and CDR2 YFSETQ. For the CDR3, the DNA is TGCGCCAGCAGCAAGGGACAGAACACCGGGGAGCTGTTTTTT. Protein product: CASSKGQNTGELFF.

This sequence joins TRBV4-1 and TRBJ1-5, with no clear D. V shed 0 bases and J shed 3 bases, with 3 bases lying between them. This CDR3 comprises 13 residues. The germline V gene encodes CDR1 MGHRA and CDR2 YSYEKL. CDR3 in DNA: TGCGCCAGCAGCCAAGAGTACAATCAGCCCCAGCATTTT. Its translation: CASSQEYNQPQHF.

This chain joins TRBV12-3 or TRBV12-4 and TRBJ2-3; TRBD2 matches at 11 bases. Trimming took 4 bases from V and 2 from J; bases not matched to a gene: 5. This CDR3 is 16 amino acids long. CDR3 residues: CASSSLAGVYTDTQYF. DNA for the CDR3: TGTGCCAGCAGTTCACTAGCGGGGGTGTACACAGATACGCAGTATTTT.

This CDR3 is CSARDRAGPTHFTF. The DNA of the CDR3 is TGCAGTGCTAGAGATCGGGCCGGCCCTACGCATTTCACCTTC. J is TRBJ1-2 and V is TRBV20-1, with D unresolved. The CDR3 runs 14 residues. Trimming took 0 bases from V and 13 from J, leaving 21 bases between them. CDR1 and CDR2 (germline): DFQATT, SNEGSKA (reference sequence).

This clonotype was detected many times. The rearrangement uses TRBV6-1 and TRBJ1-3; maybe TRBD1 (5 bases). The germline V gene has CDR1 MNHNS and CDR2 SASEGT. The V end was cut by 2 bases, the J end by 0 bases, with 8 bases between. The CDR3 is 15 residues long. CDR3 coding DNA: TGTGCCAGCAGTGAAATGACAGCCTCTGGAAACACCATATATTTT. As protein: CASSEMTASGNTIYF.

This clonotype appeared many times. V and J are TRBV18 and TRBJ2-5; weak D call: TRBD2 (5 bases). The CDR3 loop spans 16 amino acids. V was trimmed by 5 bases and J by 5 bases, leaving 21 bases between them. CDR1 is KGHSH, CDR2 LQKENI, per germline. CDR3 residues: CASSNRKRQSGETQYF. The DNA for the CDR3 is TGTGCCAGCTCAAACCGGAAGCGGCAATCGGGGGAGACCCAGTACTTC.

This clonotype was picked up many times. V is TRBV29-1 and J is TRBJ1-1, with D tentatively TRBD1 (5 bases). This CDR3 is built from 13 residues. Trimming took off 5 bases at V and 0 bases at J, with 10 bases between the two ends. CDR1 and CDR2 from the germline V gene are SQVTM and ANQGSEA. The DNA of the CDR3 is TGCAGCGTTCGGAAGGGGATGAACACTGAAGCTTTCTTT. Its translation: CSVRKGMNTEAFF.

The table lists this clonotype with a few counts. This chain uses TRBV5-1 with TRBJ1-1; 12 bases fit TRBD1. The V segment lost 4 bases and the J segment 0 bases; nucleotides outside the gene matches: 7. The germline V gene encodes CDR1 SGHRS and CDR2 YFSETQ. The CDR3 has 17 amino acids. CDR3 amino acids: CASSPGTGGLMNTEAFF. In DNA form, the CDR3 reads TGCGCCAGCAGCCCTGGGACAGGGGGCCTCATGAACACTGAAGCTTTCTTT.

Ten or more counts support this clonotype. CDR3 sequence: CASSPPPGPDGGESEQFF. The CDR3, as DNA: TGTGCCAGCTCACCGCCCCCCGGACCGGACGGAGGTGAGAGTGAGCAGTTCTTC. This chain joins TRBV18 and TRBJ2-1; tentative D call: TRBD2 (5 bases). Trimming pared 3 bases from V and 9 bases from J, leaving 27 bases between. The germline CDR1 and CDR2 sequences are KGHSH and LQKENI. The CDR3 contains 18 residues.

The chain couples TRBV7-2 to TRBJ1-6; D remains ambiguous. The CDR3 covers 16 residues. The ends were cut back, 1 base at V and 1 base at J, with 8 bases in the middle. The germline CDR1 and CDR2 sequences are SGHTA and FQGNSA. In nucleotides, the CDR3 is TGTGCCAGCAGCTTAGTGGGCAGTTCCTATAATTCACCCCTCCACTTT. Its translation: CASSLVGSSYNSPLHF.

This clonotype was detected once. Possible read error: a much larger clone is one base away. The chain recombines TRBV10-3 with TRBJ2-7, with D possibly TRBD2 on 5 matching bases. The germline V gene encodes CDR1 ENHRY and CDR2 SYGVKD. This CDR3 comprises 15 residues. CDR3 sequence reads: CAVSGNVNGVYEQYF. The CDR3 nucleotides read TGTGCCGTCAGTGGTAACGTAAACGGGGTCTACGAGCAGTACTTC.

This clonotype showed up many times. The junction differs from germline at one of its ends, possibly a read error. This chain uses TRBV7-2 with TRBJ2-3; D not certain. Germline CDR1 reads SGHTA; CDR2 reads FQGNSA. This CDR3 has 12 amino acids. The CDR3 protein is CASSFSTDTQYF. The DNA for the CDR3 is TGCGCCAGCAGCTTTAGCACAGATACGCAGTATTTT.

This rearrangement joins TRBV10-3 to TRBJ2-7; 10 bases map to TRBD2. The trim removed 7 bases at V and 6 bases at J, leaving 6 bases unmatched. The CDR3 sequence is 13 residues long. Germline V CDR1 and CDR2: ENHRY, SYGVKD. Here the CDR3 DNA reads TGTGCCATCACCCAGCGGGAGGGGGGCGAGCAGTACTTC. Its translation: CAITQREGGEQYF.

The J gene is TRBJ1-5, the V gene TRBV4-3; D call uncertain. V dropped 0 bases and J dropped 7 bases, with 13 bases sitting between them. This CDR3 has 15 residues. In germline, CDR1 is LGHNA, CDR2 YSLEER. The CDR3 coding sequence is TGCGCCAGCAGCCAAGATCTGGTGAGTCCCCAGCCCCAGCATTTT. Translation gives CASSQDLVSPQPQHF.

This clonotype has more than one count but fewer than ten. The chain recombines TRBV4-3 with TRBJ2-7; D unresolved. The CDR3 runs 15 residues. The V gene's germline CDR1 is LGHNA and CDR2 YSLEER. V was clipped by 0 bases and J by 1 base, with 10 bases between them. CDR3 nucleotides: TGCGCCAGCAGCCAAGAGGCGGTGAGGTCCTACGAGCAGTACTTC. It is translated as CASSQEAVRSYEQYF.

This clonotype was detected ten times or more. The CDR3 DNA sequence: TGTGCCAGCAGGATAGGACAGGATCAAGAGACCCAGTACTTC. Amino acids: CASRIGQDQETQYF. V is TRBV12-3 or TRBV12-4 and J is TRBJ2-5; 7 bases map to TRBD1. The CDR3 is 14 residues long. V lost 6 bases, J lost 2 bases, and 6 bases stayed unmatched.

The rearrangement uses TRBV20-1 and TRBJ2-3, with D unclear. The CDR3 runs to 15 residues. Trimming stripped 6 bases from V and 2 bases from J, with 18 bases between. Germline V CDR1 and CDR2: DFQATT, SNEGSKA (reference sequence). In DNA form, the CDR3 reads TGCAGTGCCCGACCGACCTCCGGCCACACAGATACGCAGTATTTT. Protein: CSARPTSGHTDTQYF.

In its sample, this clonotype was seen many times. The chain uses TRBV7-6 and TRBJ1-6; 10 nucleotides agree with TRBD1. V shed 4 bases, J shed 0 bases, and the junction held 6 bases outside the gene matches. CDR3 length equals 18 residues. The germline gives CDR1 SGHVS, CDR2 FNYEAQ. CDR3 amino acids: CASSWGQGQSSYNSPLHF. As DNA, the CDR3 is TGTGCCAGCAGCTGGGGACAGGGGCAGAGCTCCTATAATTCACCCCTCCACTTT.

This clonotype has a count of ten or more. The genes are TRBV10-3 and TRBJ2-7; D is unclear. Germline V gene sequence: CDR1 ENHRY, CDR2 SYGVKD. The CDR3 consists of 14 residues. V was cut by 3 bases and J by 1 base, with 10 bases left in between. CDR3 loop: CAISESRISYEQYF. The CDR3 coding sequence is TGTGCCATCAGTGAATCGAGGATATCCTACGAGCAGTACTTC.

The table lists this clonotype with many counts. The chain links TRBV5-5 to TRBJ1-5; D may be TRBD1 (5 bases). This CDR3 has 15 amino acids. Trimming took off 1 base at V and 4 bases at J, with 12 bases between the two ends. Germline V gene lookup returns CDR1 SGHKS and CDR2 YYEKEE (reference sequence). The CDR3 spells CASSLSGTQNQPQHF. The CDR3 region has the DNA TGTGCCAGCAGCTTGTCAGGGACCCAGAATCAGCCCCAGCATTTT.

This clonotype has more than one count but fewer than ten. The V and J genes are TRBV19 and TRBJ2-6; D could derive from TRBD1 or TRBD2 (5 bases each). CDR1 and CDR2 from the germline V gene are LNHDA and SQIVND (reference sequence). CDR3 size: 18 residues. V was shortened by 5 bases and J by 0 bases, with 17 bases between the two germline ends. The CDR3 DNA reads TGTGCCAGTAGTTCCCTCCGGGACCGATACTCTGGGGCCAACGTCCTGACTTTC. This translates into CASSSLRDRYSGANVLTF.

This chain uses TRBV9 with TRBJ2-7, with D maybe TRBD1 (5 bases). Trimming left V 3 bases short and J 0 bases short, with 16 bases between. The germline V gene has CDR1 SGDLS and CDR2 YYNGEE. The CDR3 sequence is 16 residues long. The CDR3 DNA reads as TGTGCCAGCAGCGGCCCTTTGACAGAAACCTCCTACGAGCAGTACTTC. It yields the protein CASSGPLTETSYEQYF. Full variable domain (rest looked up from reference TRBV9 and TRBJ2-7): DSGVTQTPKHLITATGQRVTLRCSPRSGDLSVYWYQQSLDQGLQFLIQYYNGEERAKGNILERFSAQQFPDLHSELNLSSLELGDSALYFCASSGPLTETSYEQYFGPGTRLTVT.

This clonotype was observed a handful of times. The chain couples TRBV29-1 to TRBJ2-2; 8 bases match TRBD2. CDR3 length equals 13 residues. The J segment lost 8 bases and the V segment lost 8 bases, leaving 10 bases of the junction unmatched. Germline CDR1 reads SQVTM; CDR2 reads ANQGSEA. CDR3 coding DNA: TGCAGCCCACGACTAGGCGGGAGGGGGGAGCTGTTTTTT. Protein product: CSPRLGGRGELFF.

The sample holds many counts of this clonotype. This chain uses TRBV7-9 with TRBJ2-3; a possible D gene is TRBD2 (7 bases). V was cut by 6 bases and J by 1 base, with 17 bases left in between. The germline gives CDR1 SEHNR, CDR2 FQNEAQ (reference sequence). CDR3 size: 16 residues. The CDR3 DNA is TGTGCCAGCAGAAAACCGCGGGGGCGCGGCACAGATACGCAGTATTTT. Translated, it gives CASRKPRGRGTDTQYF.